These 17 T cell receptor beta chains came from one sample sequenced in a study of molecular identifiers for immune sequencing clone quantification. TCRdb recomputed calls from the PCR reads with MiXCR, one row per CDR3 protein. The sample contains under 600,000 distinct CDR3 sequences, 20% to 25% of which appear only once. Sequencing was carried out using naive CD8+ T cells from blood, with Jurkat cell RNA spiked in. Subset denoted: FACS-sorted CD8+CD4-CCR7+CD45RA+ naive T cells. These receptors came from a human donor in good health. Some libraries in this study had Jurkat cell RNA spiked in.

This clonotype was observed a handful of times. This chain uses TRBV24-1 with TRBJ2-1, with TRBD1 identical over 8 bases. The V segment lost 3 bases and the J segment 5 bases; nucleotides outside the gene matches: 2. From germline, CDR1 is KGHDR and CDR2 SFDVKD. The CDR3 contains 14 residues. This chain's CDR3 is CATSDVTGDNEQFF. CDR3 bases: TGTGCCACCAGTGATGTGACAGGGGACAATGAGCAGTTCTTC.

This clonotype was seen only once. A much more abundant neighbour one base away suggests this may be a read error. This chain joins TRBV6-2 or TRBV6-3 and TRBJ2-7; D not resolved. Germline CDR1 and CDR2: MNHEY and SVGEGT. The CDR3 is 11 amino acids. The CDR3 bases are TGTGCCGGCAGTTACTCGTGGGAGCAGTACTTC. This translates into CAGSYSWEQYF.

This sequence joins TRBV19 and TRBJ2-7, with TRBD2 as a possible D gene (6 bases). This CDR3 is 14 amino acids long. Per the germline V gene, CDR1 is LNHDA and CDR2 is SQIVND (reference sequence). The germline V and J ends were trimmed by 5 bases and 3 bases, with 14 bases remaining between them. The CDR3 nucleotides are TGTGCCAGTAGTTTTGGAGGGCCCCTCTACGAGCAGTACTTC. This gives the protein CASSFGGPLYEQYF.

This clonotype occurred many times. The V and J genes are TRBV5-1 and TRBJ2-7; 11 positions match TRBD1. V shed 4 bases and J 4 bases; nucleotides not matched to a gene: 4. Germline lookup yields CDR1 SGHRS and CDR2 YFSETQ. The CDR3 contains 14 residues. CDR3 sequence: CASSPDRGRYEQYF. CDR3 DNA sequence: TGCGCCAGCAGCCCGGACAGGGGGCGATACGAGCAGTACTTC.

This clonotype came up a few times. The chain combines TRBV4-1 with TRBJ2-7, with D perhaps matching TRBD2 (6 bases). The germline CDR1 and CDR2 sequences are MGHRA and YSYEKL. The CDR3 covers 13 residues. The germline V and J ends were trimmed by 0 bases and 7 bases, with 10 bases remaining between them. The CDR3 DNA sequence: TGCGCCAGCAGCCAAGATCTAGCGTGGGAGCAGTACTTC. It is translated as CASSQDLAWEQYF.

This chain joins TRBV6-1 and TRBJ1-1; 7 bases are shared with TRBD1. V lost 5 bases to trimming and J lost 3 bases; unmatched junction nucleotides: 15. This CDR3 is built from 17 residues. CDR1 and CDR2 (germline): MNHNS, SASEGT. CDR3 nucleotide sequence: TGTGCCAGCAGTCAGCTAGGACAGGCCCTCGGGCACACTGAAGCTTTCTTT. As protein: CASSQLGQALGHTEAFF.

The genes are TRBV4-3 and TRBJ2-1; 8 bases map to TRBD2. The V and J ends lost 0 bases and 0 bases, in that order; junction bases with no gene match: 1. Germline CDR1 reads LGHNA; CDR2 reads YSLEER. The CDR3 extends over 16 amino acids. CDR3 nucleotide sequence: TGCGCCAGCAGCCAAGATACTAGCGGCTCCTACAATGAGCAGTTCTTC. Translated: CASSQDTSGSYNEQFF.

This clonotype showed up just a few times. The CDR3 coding sequence is TGTGCCACCAGTGACCGGGAGGGAGGAAATGAAAAACTGTTTTTT. This codes for CATSDREGGNEKLFF. The chain carries TRBV24-1 and TRBJ1-4; no definite D call. The CDR3 spans 15 residues. V was clipped by 4 bases and J by 5 bases, with 13 bases between them. The germline V gene encodes CDR1 KGHDR and CDR2 SFDVKD.

This clonotype was observed many times. The chain uses TRBV4-3 and TRBJ1-3; no firm D call. Germline CDR1 and CDR2: LGHNA and YSLEER. The CDR3 covers 17 residues. V shed 0 bases and J shed 0 bases, with 12 bases lying between them. DNA of the CDR3: TGCGCCAGCAGCCAAGACGGCAGTATGATCTCTGGAAACACCATATATTTT. Translated, it gives CASSQDGSMISGNTIYF.

This clonotype was observed a few times. This chain links TRBV28 with TRBJ2-7; the D is unclear. The CDR3 length is 12 residues. Trimming took off 5 bases at V and 5 bases at J, with 10 bases between the two ends. Germline V gives CDR1 MDHEN, CDR2 SYDVKM. The CDR3 nucleotides read TGTGCCAGCAGTCCGACCTTGGACGAGCAGTACTTC. Its translation is CASSPTLDEQYF.

V and J are TRBV11-2 and TRBJ1-2, with D possibly being TRBD1 (6 bases). The V and J ends lost 5 bases and 2 bases respectively, with 15 bases between them. The CDR3 spans 15 residues. Germline loops: CDR1 SGHAT, CDR2 FQNNGV. CDR3 residues: CASSPPGQLNYGYTF. DNA for the CDR3: TGTGCCAGCAGCCCCCCAGGACAGCTAAACTATGGCTACACCTTC.

The table lists this clonotype with many counts. V is TRBV10-3 and J is TRBJ2-3; no firm D call. Trimming stripped 2 bases from V and 0 bases from J, with 6 bases between. The CDR3 covers 14 residues. Germline assignment: CDR1 ENHRY and CDR2 SYGVKD. The CDR3 sequence is CAISEVRSTDTQYF. The CDR3 DNA reads TGTGCCATCAGTGAGGTCAGGAGCACAGATACGCAGTATTTT.

This clonotype was detected many times. The genes are TRBV4-3 and TRBJ2-3; TRBD2 is a possible D gene (6 bases). Trimming left V 0 bases short and J 0 bases short, with 10 bases between. Germline loops: CDR1 LGHNA, CDR2 YSLEER. The CDR3 loop spans 16 amino acids. DNA of the CDR3: TGCGCCAGCAGCCAAGATACGGGAGTTAGCACAGATACGCAGTATTTT. As protein: CASSQDTGVSTDTQYF.

This clonotype appeared many times. The V gene is TRBV5-1, the J gene TRBJ2-3; 7 nucleotides match TRBD2. Germline V CDR1 and CDR2: SGHRS, YFSETQ. V trimming: 4 bases; J trimming: 0 bases; junction bases outside the gene matches: 5. The CDR3 is 15 amino acids. CDR3 amino acids: CASSPLAVSTDTQYF. CDR3 bases: TGCGCCAGCAGCCCTCTAGCGGTTAGCACAGATACGCAGTATTTT.

This clonotype came up a few times. The V gene is TRBV4-3, the J gene TRBJ2-5; possible D gene TRBD2, 6 bases. CDR3 size: 15 residues. The V end lost 0 bases, the J end lost 5 bases, and 13 bases lay between the germline ends. Germline CDR1 reads LGHNA; CDR2 reads YSLEER. The CDR3 nucleotides are TGCGCCAGCAGCCAAGATCTAACTAGCTATGAGACCCAGTACTTC. Protein: CASSQDLTSYETQYF.

This clonotype has only a few counts. The chain links TRBV20-1 to TRBJ1-5; tentatively, D is TRBD1 (5 bases). Per germline, CDR1 DFQATT and CDR2 SNEGSKA (reference sequence). Trimming removed 0 bases at V and 3 bases at J, with 12 bases between. This CDR3 comprises 15 residues. CDR3 region: CSAREVGQDNQPQHF. In nucleotides, the CDR3 is TGCAGTGCTAGAGAGGTGGGGCAAGACAATCAGCCCCAGCATTTT.

Comment on this clonotype: This could be a read error, since a much larger clone is one nucleotide away. This CDR3 fails to terminate in the conserved phenylalanine or tryptophan, so it likely reflects a read error. The rearrangement joins TRBV30 to TRBJ1-1; D is unclear. Trimming pared 2 bases from V and 7 bases from J, leaving 8 bases between. CDR1 and CDR2 (germline): GTSNPN, SVGIG (reference sequence). The CDR3 contains 11 residues. The CDR3 region is CAWSPGREAFL. DNA of the CDR3: TGTGCCTGGAGTCCGGGCCGTGAAGCTTTCCTT.